Each of the 14 T cell receptor beta chains below was sequenced from the same sample in a study of control samples from healthy donors and cancer patients. The repertoire was sequenced with immunoSEQ multiplex PCR; TCRdb's copy has only in-frame clones and lacks some. The sample yields roughly 190,000 clones, of which the top ten take up around 2%. The sample consisted of blood. The source of these receptors is a woman aged 25 to 45 in good health.

The chain uses TRBV27 and TRBJ2-5, with 11 bases matching TRBD1. Per the germline V gene, CDR1 is MNHEY and CDR2 is SMNVEV (reference sequence). V dropped 8 bases and J dropped 5; count of bases not matched to a gene: 10. The length of the CDR3 is 15 residues. The CDR3 region has the DNA TGTGCCAGCCTTCCCCGGACAGGGGGCGAGGAGACCCAGTACTTC. It codes for CASLPRTGGEETQYF.

The CDR3 region has the DNA TGTGCCAGCAGTGAATTCTGGGACCTGGTGAGGCCCCAGCATTTT. Amino acids: CASSEFWDLVRPQHF. The chain uses TRBV6-1 and TRBJ1-5, with D possibly TRBD1 on 5 matching bases. Trimming shortened V by 2 bases and J by 9 bases, and 17 bases separated the two germline ends. The germline V gene encodes CDR1 MNHNS and CDR2 SASEGT. CDR3 length: 15 residues.

The chain recombines TRBV7-9 with TRBJ1-1, with 7 bases identical to TRBD1. V shed 5 bases and J 3 bases; nucleotides not matched to a gene: 6. This CDR3 is built from 14 residues. In germline, CDR1 is SEHNR, CDR2 FQNEAQ (reference sequence). Here the CDR3 reads CASSLETGDTEAFF. CDR3 sequence (DNA): TGTGCCAGCAGCCTCGAAACAGGGGACACTGAAGCTTTCTTT.

V gene TRBV2 combines with J gene TRBJ1-6; 10 positions agree with TRBD1. CDR1 SNHLY and CDR2 FYNNEI come from the germline V gene. Trimming cost V 8 bases and J 9 bases; bases outside gene matches: 7. The CDR3 contains 14 residues. CDR3 region: CASGGQGVGSPLHF. The DNA for the CDR3 is TGTGCCAGCGGCGGACAGGGGGTAGGTTCACCCCTCCACTTT.

This rearrangement joins TRBV6-5 to TRBJ1-1; unclear D gene. The CDR3 extends over 15 amino acids. Deletions cut 7 bases from V and 4 bases from J, with 19 bases between. CDR1 and CDR2 (germline): MNHEY, SVGAGI. The CDR3, as DNA: TGTGCCAGCAACGAATTTACTGCGGCGAGCACTGAAGCTTTCTTT. Its translation: CASNEFTAASTEAFF.

The CDR3 nucleotides read TGCGCCAGCAGCTTGGGCGTTGGGGGGCGGCAGTACTTC. Protein: CASSLGVGGRQYF. This chain uses TRBV5-1 with TRBJ2-7; D tentatively fits TRBD1 or TRBD2 (6 bases each). Deletions cut 0 bases from V and 9 bases from J, with 13 bases between. The germline CDR1 and CDR2 sequences are SGHRS and YFSETQ. This CDR3 contains 13 residues.

V usage is TRBV19 and J usage is TRBJ1-5, with D possibly matching TRBD1 (5 bases). Deletions cut 6 bases from V and 5 bases from J, with 14 bases between. Looked up from germline, CDR1 is LNHDA and CDR2 is SQIVND (reference sequence). The CDR3 is 14 amino acids. The chain's CDR3 is CASRGKGLDQPQHF. DNA for the CDR3: TGTGCCAGTAGGGGGAAGGGGCTCGATCAGCCCCAGCATTTT.

DNA of the CDR3: TGTGCCATCAGTGGAAGAGGGGCAATCACAGATACGCAGTATTTT. It translates to CAISGRGAITDTQYF. This rearrangement joins TRBV10-3 to TRBJ2-3, with D perhaps being TRBD1 or TRBD2 (5 bases each). The CDR3 runs 15 residues. The V end lost 4 bases, the J end lost 2 bases, and 13 bases lay between the germline ends. Germline V gene lookup returns CDR1 ENHRY and CDR2 SYGVKD.

The genes are TRBV7-2 and TRBJ2-4; 8 bases map to TRBD1. V lost 3 bases to trimming and J lost 6 bases; unmatched junction nucleotides: 13. The germline V gene has CDR1 SGHTA and CDR2 FQGNSA. The CDR3 has 17 residues. The CDR3 loop reads CASSLGGTGLAGNIQYF. CDR3 sequence (DNA): TGTGCCAGCAGCTTGGGCGGGACAGGTCTGGCGGGAAACATTCAGTACTTC.

The chain recombines TRBV7-2 with TRBJ1-1; D may be TRBD1 (6 bases). The CDR3 contains 16 residues. The germline gives CDR1 SGHTA, CDR2 FQGNSA. Deletions cut 1 base from V and 4 bases from J, with 16 bases between. The CDR3 nucleotides are TGTGCCAGCAGCTTAGACGGGGGGCGAGGGAGCACTGAAGCTTTCTTT. The encoded protein is CASSLDGGRGSTEAFF.

Here the CDR3 reads CASSPVGQGTGELFF. CDR3 sequence (DNA): TGTGCCAGCAGCCCAGTAGGCCAGGGCACCGGGGAGCTGTTTTTT. V usage is TRBV7-9 and J usage is TRBJ2-2, with D possibly being TRBD1 (5 bases). The germline V and J ends were trimmed by 5 bases and 4 bases, with 14 bases remaining between them. CDR3 length equals 15 residues. From germline, CDR1 is SEHNR and CDR2 FQNEAQ (reference sequence).

V gene TRBV18 combines with J gene TRBJ2-3; D remains ambiguous. The CDR3 runs to 13 residues. Germline values: CDR1 KGHSH, CDR2 LQKENI. V was shortened by 2 bases and J by 5 bases, with 8 bases between the two germline ends. The CDR3 coding sequence is TGTGCCAGCTCACCAACGAAAATAGATACGCAGTATTTT. It specifies CASSPTKIDTQYF.

The V gene is TRBV5-5, the J gene TRBJ1-5; perhaps TRBD1 as D (5 bases). The CDR3 has 15 residues. Per germline, CDR1 SGHKS and CDR2 YYEKEE (reference sequence). Trimming took off 0 bases at V and 6 bases at J, with 13 bases between the two ends. The CDR3 spells CASSLEVTVSQPQHF. CDR3 nucleotides: TGTGCCAGCAGCTTGGAGGTGACAGTTAGTCAGCCCCAGCATTTT. Complete variable domain (other parts from reference TRBV5-5 and TRBJ1-5): DAGVTQSPTHLIKTRGQQVTLRCSPISGHKSVSWYQQVLGQGPQFIFQYYEKEERGRGNFPDRFSARQFPNYSSELNVNALLLGDSALYLCASSLEVTVSQPQHFGDGTRLSIL.

J is TRBJ2-5 and V is TRBV6-2 or TRBV6-3; D could derive from TRBD1 or TRBD2 (5 bases each). CDR1 MNHEY and CDR2 SVGEGT come from the germline V gene. This CDR3 has 15 amino acids. V was pared by 5 bases and J by 5 bases, with 18 bases between. The CDR3 nucleotides read TGTGCCAGCAGTCAGGCCCGAGGAGAGGGGGAGACCCAGTACTTC. It translates to CASSQARGEGETQYF.